The T cell receptor beta chain described here comes from a study of regulatory T cells in long-lasting Graves disease. Study findings and constraints: Whereas new patients shared 800 to 1,000 public clonotypes, persistent patients shared more, at about 3,000.

As to time point: newly diagnosed GD, antithyroid drugs for less than 3 months. The TCR library used RNA extracted from PBMCs. In building TCR beta libraries, iRepertoire HTBI primers were used together with Arm-PCR of CDR3 regions. TCRdb used MiXCR to reprocess the multiplex PCR reads, holding one entry per CDR3 protein. The sample lists 350,000 to 500,000 distinct CDR3 sequences; 14% were seen once. This clonotype was seen repeatedly, ten times or more. Its antigen is unidentified. Germline V CDR1 and CDR2: SGHAT, FQDESV (reference sequence). V lost 6 bases to trimming and J lost 4 bases, with 10 bases between them. The CDR3 contains 12 residues. This same sample was also part of a study on T cells in Graves' hyperthyroidism and ophthalmopathy. That source notes: Graves' hyperthyroidism is called stable when ophthalmopathy does not progress within 18 months. First-round RT-PCR of the TCR CDR3 relied on the HTBI primer set. The authors' 13 V-J model separated ophthalmopathy from stable hyperthyroidism.

The clonotype comes from a woman aged 50 to 65 with Graves disease. The chain couples TRBV11-1 to TRBJ2-7; D is uncertain. Here the sequenced sample was peripheral blood mononuclear cells (PBMCs), taken at new diagnosis, from a patient treated with antithyroid drugs. The CDR3 loop is CASSQTEYEQYF. In nucleotides, the CDR3 is TGTGCCAGCAGTCAGACTGAGTACGAGCAGTACTTC.